The rows below give T cell receptor beta chains drawn from one sample of a study of blood T cells in healthy people across ages. TCRdb reprocessed the 5' RACE reads via MiXCR and lists one record per CDR3 protein. The sample records over a million distinct CDR3 sequences, 20% to 25% being singletons. This sample also belongs to another study, concerning T cells of mothers and their children.

The sample taken for sequencing was blood. The receptor set was obtained from a girl aged 2-10 years in good health. Both conserved end residues are trimmed from each CDR3. The size entry is marked missing in some rows and otherwise reads once, few, many or a size class.

TRBV27	TRBJ2-7	few	ASSPGTSGSAWEQY
TRBV18	NA	NA	ASSPPGIQYEQY
TRBV12-5	TRBJ1-2	few	ASDHRGGYT
TRBV9	NA	few	ASSVDGSSSYEQY
TRBV7-3	TRBJ2-2	NA	ASSLVPGTNTGELF
TRBV6-6	TRBJ1-1	NA	ASSYTHRGTEAF
TRBV2	TRBJ2-1	few	ASSDLGGPRNEQF
TRBV20-1	TRBJ2-5	NA	SASLAGGPGTQY
TRBV20-1	TRBJ2-5	NA	SGLGKETQY
TRBV29-1	NA	NA	SVFVRSYEQY
TRBV5-1	TRBJ2-2	few	ASSFGTSGRAHTGELF
TRBV7-2	TRBJ2-1	many	ASSLASGGSYNEQF
TRBV7-9	NA	NA	ASSPAAAHEQY
TRBV7-3	TRBJ2-1	NA	ASSLTAGNYNEQF
TRBV12-3/TRBV12-4	TRBJ1-4	few	ASSYDHNRLF
TRBV20-1	TRBJ1-5	many	SASAPGGNQPQH
TRBV29-1	TRBJ2-1	NA	SAERSGGYNEQF
TRBV21-1	NA	NA	ASSKATSNEQF
TRBV7-8	TRBJ1-1	NA	ASSLAVTGGSGTEAF
TRBV6-5	TRBJ1-2	NA	ASSQNVQSYGYT
TRBV7-9	TRBJ1-2	NA	ASSLGTGEDGYT
TRBV28	TRBJ2-7	NA	ASSSPPQQGAQQY
TRBV10-3	TRBJ1-2	NA	AISDGGYGDYGYT
TRBV14	TRBJ2-1	few	ASSPKTSGSRSSYNEQF
TRBV6-6	TRBJ1-2	NA	ASSYGTGGNYGYT
TRBV6-2/TRBV6-3	TRBJ2-2	NA	ASSYTYTGELF
TRBV5-6	TRBJ2-4	few	ASSGGDRDIQY
TRBV6-2/TRBV6-3	TRBJ2-2	NA	ASNRQGSSGELF
TRBV5-6	TRBJ1-6	many	ASSLGGSSPLH
TRBV7-2	TRBJ2-5	few	ASSLVTVAFVETQY
TRBV28	TRBJ2-1	once	ASSLAPRGPHNEQF
TRBV7-2	TRBJ2-7	few	ASSLGGGWEQY
TRBV4-2	TRBJ2-1	few	ASSQGSSGANNEQF
TRBV12-3/TRBV12-4	TRBJ2-3	few	ASSFVGGVYDTQY
TRBV12-5	NA	few	ASGLLPSYEQY
TRBV9	TRBJ1-2	NA	ASSPARGGGFYGYT
TRBV4-2	TRBJ2-7	NA	ASSQEILAGPYEQY
TRBV28	TRBJ2-7	NA	ASSLRQLYEQY
TRBV7-9	TRBJ2-5	many	ASSLRGVQETQY
TRBV29-1	TRBJ2-2	once	SVEVGGVGGELF
TRBV28	TRBJ2-3	NA	ASSFLAGSSTDTQY
TRBV5-6	TRBJ1-1	NA	ASSSPGTGNLAVG
TRBV2	TRBJ2-7	NA	ASSEGLTVKYEQY
TRBV12-3/TRBV12-4	TRBJ1-4	NA	ASVRGGWDEKLF
TRBV5-1	TRBJ1-1	NA	ASSHIGQLNTEAF
TRBV6-2/TRBV6-3	TRBJ2-5	NA	ASSVRRGGLETQY
TRBV12-3/TRBV12-4	TRBJ1-4	once	ASSLAGQGGYEKLF
TRBV12-3/TRBV12-4	TRBJ2-2	few	ASSFQQANTGELF
TRBV29-1	TRBJ2-3	few	SVASGRITDTQY
TRBV25-1	TRBJ2-1	few	ASRDLSREYV
TRBV5-1	TRBJ1-1	few	ASSQGADTEAF
TRBV11-2	TRBJ1-4	few	ASSSLTGGSNEKLF
TRBV7-3	TRBJ2-1	NA	ASSLTKGTGWNEQF
TRBV14	TRBJ2-5	NA	ASSPQEGETQY
TRBV3-1	TRBJ2-5	few	ASSPPGLRQETQY
TRBV13	TRBJ1-3	few	ASSFRTGNTIY
TRBV24-1	TRBJ1-5	NA	ATSDLESNQPQH
TRBV29-1	TRBJ2-3	NA	SVAGRTDTQY